This T cell receptor (beta chain) was captured in a study of CXCR3-negative and CXCR3-positive naive CD8 T cells. Turning to the study itself: Libraries each contributed about 1.5 +/- 0.3 million TRB reads, for around 130 million in total.

To note about this clonotype: What it binds is unknown.

The CDR3 length is 17 residues. Germline V gene sequence: CDR1 SGHTA, CDR2 FQGTGA. UMI-tagged TRB cDNA libraries were built via 5' RACE. TCRdb reprocessed the 5' RACE reads, keeping one entry per CDR3 protein, no DNA. The listing records about 40,000 distinct CDR3 sequences. Findings of the study overall: Sequencing showed both naive subsets with comparably high diversity, and memory CD8+ cells much lower. Partially decreased CXCR3 expression was recorded after cryopreservation, and fresh PBMCs were used in most assays.

Every individual CD8+ T cell subset underwent sorting in triplicate at more than 250,000 cells apiece. This clonotype originated in a human donor in good health. Some clones in this sample may be carry-over from other donors' samples. The sequencing input was memory CD8+ T cells from blood. The genes are TRBV7-3 and TRBJ2-3; TCRdb lists TRBD2, though no DNA is available to test this call. CDR3 region: CASSLTSLSGGADTQYF.